Listed here are 29 T cell receptor beta chains from one sample, sequenced in a study of graft-versus-host responses after intestinal transplantation. Repertoires were generated with immunoSEQ multiplex PCR, while TCRdb's copy carries only in-frame clones and drops some. The sample contains approximately 37,000 clones, over 85% of which appear only once. Sequencing was performed on PBMCs, taken 700 to 750 days after intestinal transplantation. The source is a human patient who received an intestinal transplant, so some T cells may come from the graft donor.

The chain has TRBV19 and TRBJ2-4; D gene ambiguous. The V gene's germline CDR1 is LNHDA and CDR2 SQIVND (reference sequence). The CDR3 has 14 amino acids. The V end was cut by 8 bases, the J end by 3 bases, with 14 bases between. DNA of the CDR3: TGTGCCAGTCTAAATACAGCAAGCAAAAACATTCAGTACTTC. Translating it yields CASLNTASKNIQYF.

The gene calls are TRBV19 and TRBJ2-2; D possibly corresponds to TRBD1 (6 bases). The CDR3 covers 16 residues. V lost 6 bases, J lost 0 bases, and 14 bases lay in between. The germline gives CDR1 LNHDA, CDR2 SQIVND (reference sequence). CDR3 protein: CASSQTGIANTGELFF. The CDR3 DNA follows: TGTGCCAGTAGCCAAACAGGGATCGCGAACACCGGGGAGCTGTTTTTT.

V and J are TRBV10-3 and TRBJ1-5; weak D call: TRBD1 (5 bases). V lost 3 bases to trimming and J lost 7 bases, with 19 bases between them. This CDR3 is 16 amino acids long. In germline, CDR1 is ENHRY, CDR2 SYGVKD. The CDR3 protein is CAISELGAAEGQPQHF. Here the CDR3 DNA reads TGTGCCATCAGTGAACTCGGGGCCGCCGAAGGGCAGCCCCAGCATTTT.

This clone was counted once. This chain links TRBV4-1 with TRBJ2-1, with unresolved D. This CDR3 has 15 residues. V was cut by 1 base and J by 7 bases, with 14 bases left in between. Per germline, CDR1 MGHRA and CDR2 YSYEKL. The CDR3 nucleotides read TGCGCCAGCAGCCAAGTGGGTAGGGTTTTGAATGAGCAGTTCTTC. Translating it yields CASSQVGRVLNEQFF.

The CDR3 reads CASSGGVDSYTF. CDR3 sequence (DNA): TGTGCCAGCAGTGGAGGGGTGGACAGCTACACCTTC. The V and J genes are TRBV6-1 and TRBJ1-2; D perhaps matches TRBD1 (5 bases). The V gene's germline CDR1 is MNHNS and CDR2 SASEGT. This CDR3 comprises 12 residues. Trimming removed 4 bases from V and 9 bases from J, with 12 bases in between.

V and J are TRBV6-5 and TRBJ1-6, with TRBD1 matching over 7 bases. Germline trimming cut 5 bases from V and 12 bases from J; bases unmatched to any gene: 10. The CDR3 contains 14 residues. Per the germline V gene, CDR1 is MNHEY and CDR2 is SVGAGI. The CDR3 DNA reads TGTGCCAGCAGTGTAGTAGGGGGCGAGAAACCCCTCCACTTT. This translates into CASSVVGGEKPLHF.

The chain recombines TRBV10-3 with TRBJ2-2; unclear D gene. V lost 4 bases and J 0 bases, leaving 9 bases between the germline ends. The CDR3 runs 15 residues. CDR1 is ENHRY, CDR2 SYGVKD, per germline. The CDR3, as DNA: TGTGCCATCAGTGGAGGCCAGTCGAACACCGGGGAGCTGTTTTTT. Translating it yields CAISGGQSNTGELFF.

J is TRBJ2-2 and V is TRBV28; 10 bases are shared with TRBD1. In germline, CDR1 is MDHEN, CDR2 SYDVKM. The CDR3 is 16 amino acids. With V trimmed by 4 bases and J by 6 bases, 8 bases remained unmatched. In DNA, the CDR3 is TGTGCCAGCAGTTGGGCGAGGGGACAGGGGTCCGGGGAGCTGTTTTTT. Translating gives CASSWARGQGSGELFF.

This chain joins TRBV5-1 and TRBJ2-3; TRBD2 matches 7 bases. Germline V gene data show CDR1 as SGHRS and CDR2 as YFSETQ. This CDR3 is built from 14 residues. Germline trimming cut 2 bases from V and 2 bases from J; bases unmatched to any gene: 2. This chain's CDR3 is CASSFREVTDTQYF. The CDR3 DNA reads TGCGCCAGCAGCTTCCGGGAGGTCACAGATACGCAGTATTTT. Full variable domain (remainder filled in from reference TRBV5-1 and TRBJ2-3): KAGVTQTPRYLIKTRGQQVTLSCSPISGHRSVSWYQQTPGQGLQFLFEYFSETQRNKGNFPGRFSGRQFSNSRSEMNVSTLELGDSALYLCASSFREVTDTQYFGPGTRLTVL.

The genes are TRBV5-1 and TRBJ1-6, with D maybe TRBD1 (5 bases). V lost 0 bases, J lost 4 bases, and 8 bases lay in between. Germline CDR1 and CDR2: SGHRS and YFSETQ. This CDR3 has 15 amino acids. The CDR3 bases are TGCGCCAGCAGCTTGGGGGGGGGATATAATTCACCCCTCCACTTT. Translation: CASSLGGGYNSPLHF.

V usage is TRBV29-1 and J usage is TRBJ2-1; 14 positions agree with TRBD2. Germline V gene data show CDR1 as SQVTM and CDR2 as ANQGSEA. The J segment lost 0 bases and the V segment lost 7 bases, leaving 8 bases of the junction unmatched. There are 17 residues in the CDR3. CDR3 bases: TGCAGCGCTCTAGGACTAGCGGGGGGCAGCTCCTACAATGAGCAGTTCTTC. Its translation is CSALGLAGGSSYNEQFF.

The chain is built from TRBV10-3 and TRBJ2-1; D is perhaps TRBD1 (5 bases). Trimming took 6 bases from V and 5 from J, leaving 14 bases between them. There are 14 residues in the CDR3. Germline V CDR1 and CDR2: ENHRY, SYGVKD. The CDR3 reads CAIRFQGRDNEQFF. The CDR3 DNA is TGTGCCATCAGGTTTCAGGGAAGGGACAATGAGCAGTTCTTC.

The chain employs TRBV5-5 and TRBJ2-5; the match to TRBD2 covers 8 bases. J was trimmed by 0 bases and V by 4 bases; bases with no gene match: 11. CDR3 length: 17 amino acids. Germline assignment: CDR1 SGHKS and CDR2 YYEKEE (reference sequence). The CDR3 protein is CASSIRPGRGYQETQYF. The CDR3, as DNA: TGTGCCAGCAGCATAAGACCCGGGAGGGGGTACCAAGAGACCCAGTACTTC.

The genes are TRBV6-6 and TRBJ2-5; no reliable D call. Trimming took 4 bases from V and 3 from J, leaving 6 bases between them. The CDR3 runs 12 residues. The V gene's germline CDR1 is MNHNY and CDR2 SVGAGI (reference sequence). The CDR3 loop is CASSLGKETQYF. CDR3 in DNA: TGTGCCAGCAGTTTAGGGAAAGAGACCCAGTACTTC.

This clone appeared a few times. The V gene is TRBV6-1, the J gene TRBJ1-5, with D maybe TRBD1 (5 bases). The CDR3 totals 13 residues. V dropped 2 bases and J dropped 8 bases, with 10 bases sitting between them. The germline CDR1 and CDR2 sequences are MNHNS and SASEGT. The CDR3 spells CASSEQGREPQHF. CDR3 coding DNA: TGTGCCAGCAGTGAACAGGGTAGGGAGCCCCAGCATTTT.

V and J are TRBV2 and TRBJ1-2; perhaps TRBD1 as D (5 bases). V lost 7 bases, J lost 2 bases, and 14 bases lay in between. The CDR3 contains 14 residues. Germline V gene data show CDR1 as SNHLY and CDR2 as FYNNEI. The CDR3 DNA follows: TGTGCCAGCACTGAGCAGGGTTCCAACTATGGCTACACCTTC. Its translation: CASTEQGSNYGYTF.

This chain links TRBV4-2 with TRBJ1-2, with 8 bases aligning to TRBD1. J gave up 5 bases and V 5 bases, and 7 bases lay outside the gene matches. The CDR3 runs to 14 residues. Germline V lookup: CDR1 LGHNA, CDR2 YNFKEQ. The chain's CDR3 is CASSKQTGEYGYTF. The CDR3 coding sequence is TGTGCCAGCAGCAAGCAGACAGGGGAATATGGCTACACCTTC.

The rearrangement joins TRBV29-1 to TRBJ1-2, with TRBD1 as a possible D gene (6 bases). CDR3 size: 14 residues. Per the germline V gene, CDR1 is SQVTM and CDR2 is ANQGSEA. The ends were cut back, 5 bases at V and 8 bases at J, with 21 bases in the middle. The CDR3 sequence is CSVTPGARVQGYTF. The CDR3 DNA reads TGCAGCGTTACTCCAGGGGCACGCGTTCAGGGCTACACCTTC.

The genes are TRBV19 and TRBJ1-1; D is unclear. V lost 3 bases to trimming and J lost 1 base, with 6 bases between them. The germline CDR1 and CDR2 sequences are LNHDA and SQIVND (reference sequence). The CDR3 length is 13 residues. The CDR3 sequence: CASSMRGNTEAFF. Here the CDR3 DNA reads TGTGCCAGTAGTATGAGAGGGAACACTGAAGCTTTCTTT.

The J gene is TRBJ2-7, the V gene TRBV11-3; D is possibly TRBD1 (5 bases). This CDR3 has 14 residues. V gave up 0 bases and J gave up 1 base, with 7 bases separating them. Germline CDR1 reads SGHNT; CDR2 reads YENEEA. The CDR3 loop is CASSLDAGSYEQYF. The CDR3 DNA is TGTGCCAGCAGCTTAGACGCAGGGTCCTACGAGCAGTACTTC.

This clone was counted between two and nine times. V usage is TRBV19 and J usage is TRBJ1-6; unclear D gene. Germline V CDR1 and CDR2: LNHDA, SQIVND (reference sequence). Trimming removed 4 bases from V and 8 bases from J, with 9 bases in between. The CDR3 runs 13 residues. The CDR3 protein is CASSTSAHSPLHF. CDR3 coding DNA: TGTGCCAGTAGTACTTCTGCCCATTCACCCCTCCACTTT.

This sequence joins TRBV5-1 and TRBJ2-1, with D maybe TRBD1 (6 bases). Germline assignment: CDR1 SGHRS and CDR2 YFSETQ. The V end lost 5 bases, the J end lost 1 base, and 10 bases lay between the germline ends. The CDR3 runs 14 residues. As DNA, the CDR3 is TGCGCCAGCAGGTTCGGACAGTCCTACAATGAGCAGTTCTTC. It yields the protein CASRFGQSYNEQFF.

This sequence joins TRBV5-6 and TRBJ2-7; 9 nucleotides align to TRBD1. This CDR3 spans 17 amino acids. Germline values: CDR1 SGHDT, CDR2 YYEEEE. V shed 0 bases and J 1 base; nucleotides not matched to a gene: 8. The CDR3 reads CASSLDVTGGVSYEQYF. Here the CDR3 DNA reads TGTGCCAGCAGCTTGGATGTGACAGGGGGAGTTTCCTACGAGCAGTACTTC. The full variable domain, in which reference TRBV5-6 and TRBJ2-7 provide the parts outside the CDR3, is DAGVTQSPTHLIKTRGQQVTLRCSPKSGHDTVSWYQQALGQGPQFIFQYYEEEERQRGNFPDRFSGHQFPNYSSELNVNALLLGDSALYLCASSLDVTGGVSYEQYFGPGTRLTVT.

This chain joins TRBV5-1 and TRBJ2-5; the D is unclear. CDR3 size: 15 residues. Trimming removed 0 bases from V and 1 base from J, with 10 bases in between. The V gene's germline CDR1 is SGHRS and CDR2 YFSETQ. The CDR3 nucleotides are TGCGCCAGCAGCTTGGTAGGCCAGACCCAAGAGACCCAGTACTTC. Protein sequence: CASSLVGQTQETQYF.

A single count supports this clone. J is TRBJ2-7 and V is TRBV13; TRBD1 matches 7 bases. CDR3 size: 16 residues. Germline-derived CDR1 and CDR2 are PRHDT and FYEKMQ (reference sequence). The trim removed 4 bases at V and 5 bases at J, leaving 14 bases unmatched. The CDR3: CASSSINRQGNNEQYF. DNA of the CDR3: TGTGCCAGCAGCTCCATCAATCGACAGGGTAATAACGAGCAGTACTTC.

The chain is built from TRBV5-6 and TRBJ1-2; D ambiguous. V lost 1 base, J lost 8 bases, and 6 bases lay in between. Per germline, CDR1 SGHDT and CDR2 YYEEEE. This CDR3 is 11 amino acids long. CDR3 in amino acids: CASSLRRGYTF. In nucleotides, the CDR3 is TGTGCCAGCAGCTTGAGACGCGGCTACACCTTC. Full variable domain (remainder filled in from reference TRBV5-6 and TRBJ1-2): DAGVTQSPTHLIKTRGQQVTLRCSPKSGHDTVSWYQQALGQGPQFIFQYYEEEERQRGNFPDRFSGHQFPNYSSELNVNALLLGDSALYLCASSLRRGYTFGSGTRLTVV.

This clone was observed a handful of times. V and J are TRBV28 and TRBJ2-2; D remains unclear. Germline V gives CDR1 MDHEN, CDR2 SYDVKM. V was trimmed by 2 bases and J by 10 bases, leaving 11 bases between them. This CDR3 spans 13 amino acids. The CDR3 coding sequence is TGTGCCAGCAGTTTAGGACGGGTCGAGGAGCTGTTTTTT. Residues: CASSLGRVEELFF. Variable domain in full (rest from reference TRBV28 and TRBJ2-2): DVKVTQSSRYLVKRTGEKVFLECVQDMDHENMFWYRQDPGLGLRLIYFSYDVKMKEKGDIPEGYSVSREKKERFSLILESASTNQTSMYLCASSLGRVEELFFGEGSRLTVL.

This clone was seen only once. The rearrangement uses TRBV7-9 and TRBJ1-2, with TRBD1 as a possible D gene (5 bases). The CDR3 contains 13 residues. Trimming shortened V by 5 bases and J by 5 bases, and 12 bases separated the two germline ends. CDR1 and CDR2 from the germline V gene are SEHNR and FQNEAQ (reference sequence). CDR3 bases: TGTGCCAGCAGCCCCCAGGACACATATGGCTACACCTTC. Its protein product is CASSPQDTYGYTF.

This chain joins TRBV7-6 and TRBJ2-1; TRBD2 is a possible D gene (5 bases). The CDR3 is made up of 12 amino acids. V lost 5 bases and J 7 bases, leaving 9 bases between the germline ends. Germline loops: CDR1 SGHVS, CDR2 FNYEAQ. CDR3 sequence: CASSGSGNEQFF. In DNA form, the CDR3 reads TGTGCCAGCAGCGGGAGTGGGAATGAGCAGTTCTTC.